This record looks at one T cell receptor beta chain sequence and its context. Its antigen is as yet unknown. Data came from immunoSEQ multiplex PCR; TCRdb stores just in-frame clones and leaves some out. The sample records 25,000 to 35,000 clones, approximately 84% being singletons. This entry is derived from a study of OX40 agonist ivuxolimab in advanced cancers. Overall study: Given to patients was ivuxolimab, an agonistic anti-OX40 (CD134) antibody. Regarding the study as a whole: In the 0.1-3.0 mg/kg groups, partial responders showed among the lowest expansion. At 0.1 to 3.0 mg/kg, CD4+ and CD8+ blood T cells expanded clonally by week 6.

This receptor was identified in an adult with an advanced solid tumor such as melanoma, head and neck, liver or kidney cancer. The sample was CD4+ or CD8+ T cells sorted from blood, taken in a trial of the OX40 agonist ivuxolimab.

CDR3 residues: CAWSMGATDTQYF. CDR3 DNA sequence: TGTGCCTGGAGCATGGGGGCCACAGATACGCAGTATTTT. The rearrangement links TRBV30 to TRBJ2-3, with a possible D match to TRBD1 (6 bases). Germline assignment: CDR1 GTSNPN and CDR2 SVGIG (reference sequence). The CDR3 length is 13 residues. V was clipped by 3 bases and J by 2 bases, with 9 bases between them.